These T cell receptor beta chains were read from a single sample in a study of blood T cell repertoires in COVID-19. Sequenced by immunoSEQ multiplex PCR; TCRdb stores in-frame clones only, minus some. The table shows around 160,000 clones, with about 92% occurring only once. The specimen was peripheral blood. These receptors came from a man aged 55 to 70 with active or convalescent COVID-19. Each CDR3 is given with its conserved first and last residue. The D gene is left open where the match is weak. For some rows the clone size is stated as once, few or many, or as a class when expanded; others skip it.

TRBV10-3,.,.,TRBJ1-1,TGTGCCATCAGTGAGTCGCAGGGCCAGGACACTGAAGCTTTCTTT,CAISESQGQDTEAFF
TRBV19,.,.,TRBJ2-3,TGTGCCAGTAGTATACCAGGGGCTCCCTACCGGTATTTT,CASSIPGAPYRYF
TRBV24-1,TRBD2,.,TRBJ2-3,TGTGCCACCAGTGGTTCCGAGCAGGGAGGGACGCAGTATTTT,CATSGSEQGGTQYF
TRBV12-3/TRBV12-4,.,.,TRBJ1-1,TGTGCCAGCAGTGCCAGTACTGAAGCTTTCTTT,CASSASTEAFF
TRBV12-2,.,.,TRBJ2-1,TGTGCAAGTCGCTTAGCCCAACTAGCGGGAGGCTCTACGAATGAGCAGTTCTTC,CASRLAQLAGGSTNEQFF
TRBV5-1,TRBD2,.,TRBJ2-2,TGCGCCAGCAGCACCCAGGGACTAGCGGGGGCCGGGGAGCTGTTTTTT,CASSTQGLAGAGELFF
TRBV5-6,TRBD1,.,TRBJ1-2,TGTGCCAGCAGCTTGGGACAGGGTTCTTCGGGGGGCTACACCTTC,CASSLGQGSSGGYTF
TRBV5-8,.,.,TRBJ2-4,TGTGCCAGCAGCTCGGAGATCTCGGCGGGCATTCAGTACTTC,CASSSEISAGIQYF
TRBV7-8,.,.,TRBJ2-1,TGTGCCAGCAGCTTAGGGGCGTTCGATGAGCAGTTCTTC,CASSLGAFDEQFF
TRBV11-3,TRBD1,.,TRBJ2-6,TGTGCCAGCAGCCCCGGGCAGGGGGCGGATGGGGCCAACGTCCTGACTTTC,CASSPGQGADGANVLTF
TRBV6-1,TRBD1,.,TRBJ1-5,TGTGCCAGCCTGGACAGGGCATACAATCAGCCCCAGCATTTT,CASLDRAYNQPQHF
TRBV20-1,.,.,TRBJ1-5,TGCAGTGCTAGTGCCAGGGGTAATCAGCCCCAGCATTTT,CSASARGNQPQHF
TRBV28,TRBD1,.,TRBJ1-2,TGTGCCAGCAGTTTAGTGTCGGGACAGTATAACTATGGCTACACCTTC,CASSLVSGQYNYGYTF
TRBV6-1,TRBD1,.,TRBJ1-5,TGTGCCAGCAGTGAAGTAGGTCAGGGGGCACGCGATGCCCAGCATTTT,CASSEVGQGARDAQHF
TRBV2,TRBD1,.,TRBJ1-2,TGTGCCAGCAGAACGGATGGACAGGGGTATGGCTACACCTTC,CASRTDGQGYGYTF
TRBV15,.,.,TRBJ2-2,TGTGCCACCAGCAGAGATCAGGGTATCGGGGAGCTGTTTTTT,CATSRDQGIGELFF
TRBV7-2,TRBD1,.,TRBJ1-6,TGTGCCAGCAGCTCAGGGACAGCTTATAATTCACCCCTCCACTTT,CASSSGTAYNSPLHF
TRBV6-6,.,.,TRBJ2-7,TGTGCCAGCAGTTACCAGGGATCCCCCCTGAGGGAGCAGTACTTC,CASSYQGSPLREQYF
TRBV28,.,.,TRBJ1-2,TGTGCCAGCAGTAATCGGGACAAGTCGATTGGCTACACCTTC,CASSNRDKSIGYTF
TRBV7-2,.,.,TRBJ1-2,TGTGCCAGCAGCTTAGGGTCCGCGTTCCTCTATGGCTACACCTTC,CASSLGSAFLYGYTF
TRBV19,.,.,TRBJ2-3,TGTGCCACTTCGGGTAGAAGGACAGATACGCAGTATTTT,CATSGRRTDTQYF
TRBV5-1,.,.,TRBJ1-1,TGCGCCAGCACGGCGGGGTCTTTGGACACTGAAGCTTTCTTT,CASTAGSLDTEAFF
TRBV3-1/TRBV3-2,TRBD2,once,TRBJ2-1,TGTGCCAGCAGCCAACTACTAGCGGGAGGGCCCAATGAGCAGTTCTTC,CASSQLLAGGPNEQFF
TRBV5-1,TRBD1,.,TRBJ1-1,TGCGCCAGCAGCTGGGTTGTGGACAGGCGCACTGAAGCTTTCTTT,CASSWVVDRRTEAFF